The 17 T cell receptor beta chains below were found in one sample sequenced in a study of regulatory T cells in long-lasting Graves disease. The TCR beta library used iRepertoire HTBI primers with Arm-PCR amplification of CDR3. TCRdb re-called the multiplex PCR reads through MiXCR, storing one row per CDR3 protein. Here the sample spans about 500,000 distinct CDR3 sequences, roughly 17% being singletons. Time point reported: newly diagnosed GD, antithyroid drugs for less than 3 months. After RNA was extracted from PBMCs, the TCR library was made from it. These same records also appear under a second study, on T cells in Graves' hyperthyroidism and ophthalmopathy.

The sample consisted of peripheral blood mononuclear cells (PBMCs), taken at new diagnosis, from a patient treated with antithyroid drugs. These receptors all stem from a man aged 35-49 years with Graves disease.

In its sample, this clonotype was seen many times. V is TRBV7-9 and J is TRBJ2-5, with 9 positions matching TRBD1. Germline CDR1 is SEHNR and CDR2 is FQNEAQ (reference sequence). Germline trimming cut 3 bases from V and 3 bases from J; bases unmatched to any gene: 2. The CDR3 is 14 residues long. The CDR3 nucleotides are TGTGCCAGCAGCTTCCGGGACAGGGAAGAGACCCAGTACTTC. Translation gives CASSFRDREETQYF.

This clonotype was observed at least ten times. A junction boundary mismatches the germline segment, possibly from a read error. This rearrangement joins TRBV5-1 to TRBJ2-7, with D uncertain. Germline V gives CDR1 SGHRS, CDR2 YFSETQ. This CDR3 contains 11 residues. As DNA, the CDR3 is TGTGCCAGCCGGAGCGCCTACGAGCAGTACTTC. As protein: CASRSAYEQYF. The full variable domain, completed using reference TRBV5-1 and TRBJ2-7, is KAGVTQTPRYLIKTRGQQVTLSCSPISGHRSVSWYQQTPGQGLQFLFEYFSETQRNKGNFPGRFSGRQFSNSRSEMNVSTLELGDSALYLCASRSAYEQYFGPGTRLTVT.

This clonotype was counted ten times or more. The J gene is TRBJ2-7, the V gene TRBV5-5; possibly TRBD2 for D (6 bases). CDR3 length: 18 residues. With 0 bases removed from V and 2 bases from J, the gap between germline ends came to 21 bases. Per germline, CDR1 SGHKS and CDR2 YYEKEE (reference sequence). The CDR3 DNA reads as TGTGCCAGCAGCTTGGCCTCTACGACGGAGGGGTTTCCCTACGAGCAGTACTTC. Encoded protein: CASSLASTTEGFPYEQYF. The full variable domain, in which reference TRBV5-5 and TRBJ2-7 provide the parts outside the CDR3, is DAGVTQSPTHLIKTRGQQVTLRCSPISGHKSVSWYQQVLGQGPQFIFQYYEKEERGRGNFPDRFSARQFPNYSSELNVNALLLGDSALYLCASSLASTTEGFPYEQYFGPGTRLTVT.

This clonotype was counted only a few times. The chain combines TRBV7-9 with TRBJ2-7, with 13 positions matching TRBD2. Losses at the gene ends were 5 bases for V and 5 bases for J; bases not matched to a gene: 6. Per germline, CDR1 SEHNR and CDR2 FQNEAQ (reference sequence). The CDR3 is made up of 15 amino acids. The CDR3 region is CASSPGTSGTDEQYF. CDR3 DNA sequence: TGTGCCAGCAGCCCCGGGACTAGCGGGACCGACGAGCAGTACTTC.

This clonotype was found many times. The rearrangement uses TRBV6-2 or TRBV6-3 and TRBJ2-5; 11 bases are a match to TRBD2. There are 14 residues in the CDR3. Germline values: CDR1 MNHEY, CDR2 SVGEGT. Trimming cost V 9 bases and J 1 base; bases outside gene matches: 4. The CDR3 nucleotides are TGTGCCAGTGCACTAGCGGGAGCCCAAGAGACCCAGTACTTC. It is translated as CASALAGAQETQYF.

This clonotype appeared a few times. The CDR3 loop reads CASSSTMAQAKNIQYF. In nucleotides, the CDR3 is TGCGCCAGCAGCTCCACAATGGCACAGGCCAAAAACATTCAGTACTTC. The chain carries TRBV5-1 and TRBJ2-4; no firm D call. The V end lost 3 bases, the J end lost 1 base, and 14 bases lay between the germline ends. The CDR3 covers 16 residues. The V gene's germline CDR1 is SGHRS and CDR2 YFSETQ. Drawing the rest from reference TRBV5-1 and TRBJ2-4, the complete variable domain is KAGVTQTPRYLIKTRGQQVTLSCSPISGHRSVSWYQQTPGQGLQFLFEYFSETQRNKGNFPGRFSGRQFSNSRSEMNVSTLELGDSALYLCASSSTMAQAKNIQYFGAGTRLSVL.

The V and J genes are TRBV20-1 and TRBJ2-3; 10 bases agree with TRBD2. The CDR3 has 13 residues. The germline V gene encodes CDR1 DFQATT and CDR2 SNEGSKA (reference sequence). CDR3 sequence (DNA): TGCATGCTGACTAGCGGGAGCACAGATACGCAGTATTTT. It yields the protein CMLTSGSTDTQYF.

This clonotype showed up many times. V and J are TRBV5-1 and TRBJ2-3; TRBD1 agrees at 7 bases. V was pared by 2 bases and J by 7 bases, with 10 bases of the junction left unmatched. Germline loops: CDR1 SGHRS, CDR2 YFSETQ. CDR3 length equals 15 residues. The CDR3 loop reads CASSLTGAGLNTQYF. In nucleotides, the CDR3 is TGCGCCAGCAGCTTAACAGGGGCCGGACTGAATACGCAGTATTTT.

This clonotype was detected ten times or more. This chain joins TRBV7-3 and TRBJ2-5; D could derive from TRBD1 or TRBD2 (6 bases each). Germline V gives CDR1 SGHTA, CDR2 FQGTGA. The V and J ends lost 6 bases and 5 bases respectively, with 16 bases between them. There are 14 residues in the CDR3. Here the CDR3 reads CASSSGASPETQYF. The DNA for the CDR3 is TGTGCCAGCAGTTCGGGGGCTAGTCCTGAGACCCAGTACTTC. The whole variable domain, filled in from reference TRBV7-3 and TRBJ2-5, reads GAGVSQTPSNKVTEKGKYVELRCDPISGHTALYWYRQSLGQGPEFLIYFQGTGAADDSGLPNDRFFAVRPEGSVSTLKIQRTERGDSAVYLCASSSGASPETQYFGPGTRLLVL.

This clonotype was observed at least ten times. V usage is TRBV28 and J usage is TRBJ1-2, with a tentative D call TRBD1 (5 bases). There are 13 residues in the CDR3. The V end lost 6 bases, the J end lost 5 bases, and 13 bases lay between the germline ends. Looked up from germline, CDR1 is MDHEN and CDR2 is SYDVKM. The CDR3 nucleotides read TGTGCCAGCAGATACGGACAAGGATATGGCTACACCTTC. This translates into CASRYGQGYGYTF.

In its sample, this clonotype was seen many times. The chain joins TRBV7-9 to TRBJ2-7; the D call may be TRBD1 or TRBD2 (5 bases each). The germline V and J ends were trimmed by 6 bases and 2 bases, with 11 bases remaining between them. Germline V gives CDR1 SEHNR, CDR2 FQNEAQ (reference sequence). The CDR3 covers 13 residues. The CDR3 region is CASSRGPAYEQYF. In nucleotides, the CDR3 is TGTGCCAGCAGTCGGGGACCTGCCTACGAGCAGTACTTC.

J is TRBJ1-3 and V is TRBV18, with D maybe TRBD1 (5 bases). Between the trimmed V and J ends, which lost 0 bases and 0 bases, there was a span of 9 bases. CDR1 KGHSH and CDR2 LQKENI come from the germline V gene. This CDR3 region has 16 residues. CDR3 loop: CASSPPWGSSGNTIYF. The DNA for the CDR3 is TGTGCCAGCTCACCACCGTGGGGCTCCTCTGGAAACACCATATATTTT.

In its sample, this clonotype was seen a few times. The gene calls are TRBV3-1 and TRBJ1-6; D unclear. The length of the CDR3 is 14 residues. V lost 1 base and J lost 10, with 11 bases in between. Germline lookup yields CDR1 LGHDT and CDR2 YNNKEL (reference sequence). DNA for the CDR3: TGTGCCAGCAGCCAAGGAGGGAGTGGGTCACCCCTCCACTTT. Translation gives CASSQGGSGSPLHF. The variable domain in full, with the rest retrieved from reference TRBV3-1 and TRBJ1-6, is DTAVSQTPKYLVTQMGNDKSIKCEQNLGHDTMYWYKQDSKKFLKIMFSYNNKELIINETVPNRFSPKSPDKAHLNLHINSLELGDSAVYFCASSQGGSGSPLHFGNGTRLTVT.

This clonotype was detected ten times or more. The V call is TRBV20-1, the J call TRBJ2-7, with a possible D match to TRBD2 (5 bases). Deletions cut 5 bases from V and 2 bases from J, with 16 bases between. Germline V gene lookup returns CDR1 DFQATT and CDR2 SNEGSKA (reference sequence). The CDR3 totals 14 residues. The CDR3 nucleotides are TGCAGTGCTCAGGTAGCGACGGGTCCCTACGAGCAGTACTTC. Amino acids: CSAQVATGPYEQYF.

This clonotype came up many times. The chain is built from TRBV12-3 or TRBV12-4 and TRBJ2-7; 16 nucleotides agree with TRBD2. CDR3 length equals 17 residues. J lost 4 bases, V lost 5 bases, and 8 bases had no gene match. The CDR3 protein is CASSAYPGLAGGYEQYF. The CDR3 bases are TGTGCCAGCAGTGCATACCCGGGACTAGCGGGAGGGTACGAGCAGTACTTC.

This CDR3 reads CSARRRTGELFF. The CDR3 region has the DNA TGCAGTGCTAGAAGGCGGACCGGGGAGCTGTTTTTT. This rearrangement joins TRBV20-1 to TRBJ2-2; D is unclear. V dropped 2 bases and J dropped 5 bases, with 6 bases sitting between them. Germline CDR1 is DFQATT and CDR2 is SNEGSKA (reference sequence). This CDR3 is 12 amino acids long.

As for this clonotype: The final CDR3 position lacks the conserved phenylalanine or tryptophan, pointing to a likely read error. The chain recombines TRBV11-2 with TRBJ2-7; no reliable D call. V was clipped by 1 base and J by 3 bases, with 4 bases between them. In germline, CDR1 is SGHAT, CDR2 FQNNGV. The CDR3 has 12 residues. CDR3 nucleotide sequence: TGTGCCAGCAGCTTAGCGGACTACGAGCAGTACCTC. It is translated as CASSLADYEQYL.